The source of this T cell receptor beta chain is a study of cytomegalovirus exposure and HLA in healthy donors. Study-level results: The productive fraction for most TCR beta V segments was about 87% or about 30% in an earlier analysis.

Worth noting for this clone: What it binds is unknown.

PCR employed 60 Vbeta and 13 Jbeta primers. The repertoire was sequenced with immunoSEQ multiplex PCR; TCRdb's copy has only in-frame clones and lacks some. The table shows roughly 170,000 clones, with about 80% occurring only once. The length of the CDR3 is 15 residues. Germline V gene lookup returns CDR1 LNHNV and CDR2 YYDKDF (reference sequence). V dropped 0 bases and J dropped 9 bases, with 16 bases sitting between them. The source of this sequence is a woman aged 30 to 39 in good health and CMV-seronegative. Sample: PBMCs. The rearrangement links TRBV15 to TRBJ2-3; D is perhaps TRBD1 (5 bases). The CDR3 nucleotides are TGTGCCACCAGCAGAGAGGACACCCAGTTAGCAACGCAGTATTTT. Protein: CATSREDTQLATQYF. Based on the CDR3 plus reference TRBV15 and TRBJ2-3, the full variable domain is DAMVIQNPRYQVTQFGKPVTLSCSQTLNHNVMYWYQQKSSQAPKLLFHYYDKDFNNEADTPDNFQSRRPNTSFCFLDIRSPGLGDTAMYLCATSREDTQLATQYFGPGTRLTVL.